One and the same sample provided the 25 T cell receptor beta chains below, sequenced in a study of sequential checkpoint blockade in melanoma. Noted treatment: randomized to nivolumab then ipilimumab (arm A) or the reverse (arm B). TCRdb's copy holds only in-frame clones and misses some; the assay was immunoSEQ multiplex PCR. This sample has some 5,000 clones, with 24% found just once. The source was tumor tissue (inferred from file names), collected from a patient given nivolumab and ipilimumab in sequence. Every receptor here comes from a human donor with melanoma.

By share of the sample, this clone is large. The CDR3 is CASSPDRDWRGYTF. The CDR3 DNA reads as TGTGCCAGCTCGCCGGACAGGGATTGGCGTGGCTACACCTTC. V is TRBV18 and J is TRBJ1-2; the match to TRBD1 covers 8 bases. V gave up 6 bases and J gave up 7 bases; unmatched junction bases: 10. Germline CDR1 is KGHSH and CDR2 is LQKENI. The CDR3 sequence is 14 residues long.

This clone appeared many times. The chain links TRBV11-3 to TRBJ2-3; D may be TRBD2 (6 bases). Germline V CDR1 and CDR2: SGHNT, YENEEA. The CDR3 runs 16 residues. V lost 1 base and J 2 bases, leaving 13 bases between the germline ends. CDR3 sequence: CASSLVGSGNTDTQYF. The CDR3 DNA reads TGTGCCAGCAGCTTAGTAGGTAGCGGAAACACAGATACGCAGTATTTT.

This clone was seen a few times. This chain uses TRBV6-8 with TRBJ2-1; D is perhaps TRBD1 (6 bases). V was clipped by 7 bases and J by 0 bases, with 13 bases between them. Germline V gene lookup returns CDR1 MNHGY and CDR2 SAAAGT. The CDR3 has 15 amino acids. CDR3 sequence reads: CASTRDIFSYNEQFF. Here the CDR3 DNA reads TGTGCCAGCACTCGGGACATTTTCTCCTACAATGAGCAGTTCTTC.

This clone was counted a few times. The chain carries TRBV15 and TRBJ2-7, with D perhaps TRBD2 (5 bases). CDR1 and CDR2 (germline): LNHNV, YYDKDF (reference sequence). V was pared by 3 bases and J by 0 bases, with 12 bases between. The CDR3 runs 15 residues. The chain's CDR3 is CATSSVIGGSYEQYF. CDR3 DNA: TGTGCCACCAGCAGTGTTATCGGAGGCTCCTACGAGCAGTACTTC.

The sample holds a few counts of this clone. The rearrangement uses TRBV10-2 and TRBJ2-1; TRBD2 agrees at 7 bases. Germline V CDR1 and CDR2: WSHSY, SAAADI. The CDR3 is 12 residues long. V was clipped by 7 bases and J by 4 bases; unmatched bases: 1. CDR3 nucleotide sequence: TGCGCCAGCAAGGGAGGGTACAATGAGCAGTTCTTC. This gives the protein CASKGGYNEQFF.

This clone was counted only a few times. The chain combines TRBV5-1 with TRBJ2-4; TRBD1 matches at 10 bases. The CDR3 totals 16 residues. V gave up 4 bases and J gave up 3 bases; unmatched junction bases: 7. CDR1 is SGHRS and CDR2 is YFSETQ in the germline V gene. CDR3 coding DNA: TGCGCCAGCAGCCAATTAGGGACAGGGGTCAAAAACATTCAGTACTTC. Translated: CASSQLGTGVKNIQYF.

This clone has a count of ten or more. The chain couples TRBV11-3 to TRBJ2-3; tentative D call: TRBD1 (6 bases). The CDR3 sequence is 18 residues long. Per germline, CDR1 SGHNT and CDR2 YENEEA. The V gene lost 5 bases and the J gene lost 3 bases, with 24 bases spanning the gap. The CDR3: CASSPQGGFADLTDTQYF. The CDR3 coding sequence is TGTGCCAGCAGCCCACAGGGTGGGTTTGCGGACCTGACAGATACGCAGTATTTT.

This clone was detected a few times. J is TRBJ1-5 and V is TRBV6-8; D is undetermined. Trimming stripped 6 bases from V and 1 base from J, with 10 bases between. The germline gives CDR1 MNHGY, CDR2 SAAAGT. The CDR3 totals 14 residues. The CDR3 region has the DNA TGTGCCAGCAGATTTGGGGAAAGCAATCAGCCCCAGCATTTT. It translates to CASRFGESNQPQHF.

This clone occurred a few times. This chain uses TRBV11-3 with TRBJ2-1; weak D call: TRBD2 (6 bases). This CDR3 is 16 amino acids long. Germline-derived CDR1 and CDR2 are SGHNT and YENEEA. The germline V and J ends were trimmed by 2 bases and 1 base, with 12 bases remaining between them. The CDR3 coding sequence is TGTGCCAGCAGCTTATTAGCTGCGGGATCCTACAATGAGCAGTTCTTC. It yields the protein CASSLLAAGSYNEQFF.

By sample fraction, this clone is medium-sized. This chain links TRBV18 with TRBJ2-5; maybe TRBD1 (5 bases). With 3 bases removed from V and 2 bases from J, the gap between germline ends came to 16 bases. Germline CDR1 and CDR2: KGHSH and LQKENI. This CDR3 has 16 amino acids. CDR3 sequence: CASSPTAKRTQETQYF. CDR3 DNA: TGTGCCAGCTCACCGACAGCCAAAAGAACTCAAGAGACCCAGTACTTC.

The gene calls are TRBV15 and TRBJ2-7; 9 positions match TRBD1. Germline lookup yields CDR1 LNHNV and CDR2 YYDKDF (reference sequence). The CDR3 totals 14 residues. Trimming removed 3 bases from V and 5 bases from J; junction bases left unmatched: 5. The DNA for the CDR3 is TGTGCCACCAGCAGCAGGACAGGGGCGAACGAGCAGTACTTC. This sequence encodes CATSSRTGANEQYF.

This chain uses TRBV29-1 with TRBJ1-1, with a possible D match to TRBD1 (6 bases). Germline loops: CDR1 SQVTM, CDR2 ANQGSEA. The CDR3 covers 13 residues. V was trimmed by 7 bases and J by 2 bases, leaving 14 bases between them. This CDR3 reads CSAAQGTNTEAFF. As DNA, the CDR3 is TGCAGCGCGGCACAGGGAACTAACACTGAAGCTTTCTTT. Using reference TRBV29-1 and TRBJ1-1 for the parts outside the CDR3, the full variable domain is SAVISQKPSRDICQRGTSLTIQCQVDSQVTMMFWYRQQPGQSLTLIATANQGSEATYESGFVIDKFPISRPNLTFSTLTVSNMSPEDSSIYLCSAAQGTNTEAFFGQGTRLTVV.

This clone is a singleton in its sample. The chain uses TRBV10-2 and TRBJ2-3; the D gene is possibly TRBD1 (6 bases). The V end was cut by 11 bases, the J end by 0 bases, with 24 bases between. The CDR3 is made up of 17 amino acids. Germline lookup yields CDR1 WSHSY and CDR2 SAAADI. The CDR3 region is CAGYVAGDTSSTDTQYF. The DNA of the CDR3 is TGCGCCGGGTACGTGGCAGGGGACACCTCTAGCACAGATACGCAGTATTTT.

CDR3 loop: CASSQDRLGGYTF. The CDR3 bases are TGTGCCAGCAGCCAAGATCGCCTCGGGGGCTACACCTTC. V is TRBV14 and J is TRBJ1-2; no clear D. The CDR3 consists of 13 residues. The germline V gene encodes CDR1 SGHDN and CDR2 FVKESK. V shed 0 bases and J shed 8 bases, with 10 bases lying between them.

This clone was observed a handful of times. The chain's CDR3 is CASKGTGGLPKAFF. In DNA, the CDR3 is TGTGCCAGCAAAGGGACAGGGGGCTTACCAAAGGCTTTCTTT. V gene TRBV28 combines with J gene TRBJ1-1, with 12 positions matching TRBD1. CDR3 length: 14 amino acids. Germline-derived CDR1 and CDR2 are MDHEN and SYDVKM. The J segment lost 11 bases and the V segment lost 7 bases, leaving 11 bases of the junction unmatched.

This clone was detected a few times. The CDR3 DNA follows: TGTGCCATCAGTGAGGGTCCGGGGGCCAGTTATGGCTACACCTTC. Translated, it gives CAISEGPGASYGYTF. The chain joins TRBV10-3 to TRBJ1-2, with D perhaps TRBD1 (6 bases). There are 15 residues in the CDR3. From germline, CDR1 is ENHRY and CDR2 SYGVKD. Trimming took off 2 bases at V and 5 bases at J, with 15 bases between the two ends.

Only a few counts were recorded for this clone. The CDR3 spells CASSVSSNQPQHF. The CDR3 DNA reads as TGCGCCAGCAGCGTGAGTAGCAATCAGCCCCAGCATTTT. V usage is TRBV23-1 and J usage is TRBJ1-5; no reliable D call. TRBV23-1 is known as an ORF, though its function is uncertain. V was pared by 6 bases and J by 0 bases, with 6 bases between. The CDR3 length is 13 residues.

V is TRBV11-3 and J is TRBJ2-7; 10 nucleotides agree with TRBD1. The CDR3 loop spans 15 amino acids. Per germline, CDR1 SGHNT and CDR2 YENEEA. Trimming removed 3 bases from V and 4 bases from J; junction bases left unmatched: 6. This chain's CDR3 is CASSFGTGDGYEQYF. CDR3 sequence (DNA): TGTGCCAGCAGCTTCGGGACAGGGGATGGATACGAGCAGTACTTC. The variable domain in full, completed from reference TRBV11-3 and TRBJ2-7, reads EAGVVQSPRYKIIEKKQPVAFWCNPISGHNTLYWYLQNLGQGPELLIRYENEEAVDDSQLPKDRFSAERLKGVDSTLKIQPAELGDSAVYLCASSFGTGDGYEQYFGPGTRLTVT.

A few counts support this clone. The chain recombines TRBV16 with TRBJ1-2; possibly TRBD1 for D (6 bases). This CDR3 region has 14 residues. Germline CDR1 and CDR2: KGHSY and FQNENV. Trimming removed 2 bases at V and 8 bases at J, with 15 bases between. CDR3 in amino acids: CASSQLQGTGGYTF. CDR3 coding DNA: TGTGCCAGCAGCCAACTACAGGGTACTGGAGGCTACACCTTC.

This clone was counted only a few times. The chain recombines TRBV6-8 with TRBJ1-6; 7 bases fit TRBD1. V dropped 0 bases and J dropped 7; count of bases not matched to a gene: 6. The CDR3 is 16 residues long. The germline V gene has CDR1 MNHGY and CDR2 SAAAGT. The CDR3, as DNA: TGTGCCAGCAGTTACTCGACAGGGCGCGGGAATTCACCCCTCCACTTT. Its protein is CASSYSTGRGNSPLHF.

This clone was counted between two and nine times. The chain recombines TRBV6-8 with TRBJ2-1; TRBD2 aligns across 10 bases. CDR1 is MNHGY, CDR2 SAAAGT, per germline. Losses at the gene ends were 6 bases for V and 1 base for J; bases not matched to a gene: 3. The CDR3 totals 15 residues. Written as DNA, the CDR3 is TGTGCCAGCAGCCCTAGCGGGAGTTCCTACAATGAGCAGTTCTTC. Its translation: CASSPSGSSYNEQFF.

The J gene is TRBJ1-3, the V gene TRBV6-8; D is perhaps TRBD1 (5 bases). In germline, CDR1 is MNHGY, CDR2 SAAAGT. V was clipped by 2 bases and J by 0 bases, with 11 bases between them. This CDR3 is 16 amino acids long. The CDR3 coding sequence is TGTGCCAGCAGTTACCTGACAGCCGCCTCTGGAAACACCATATATTTT. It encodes CASSYLTAASGNTIYF.

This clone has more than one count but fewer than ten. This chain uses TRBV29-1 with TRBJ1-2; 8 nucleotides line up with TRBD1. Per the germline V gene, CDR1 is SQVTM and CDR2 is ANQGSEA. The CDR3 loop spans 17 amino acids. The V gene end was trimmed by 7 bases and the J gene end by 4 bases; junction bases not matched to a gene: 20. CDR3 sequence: CSARGQGEGYSSYGYTF. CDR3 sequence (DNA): TGCAGCGCCCGAGGACAGGGCGAGGGTTATTCTTCCTATGGCTACACCTTC.

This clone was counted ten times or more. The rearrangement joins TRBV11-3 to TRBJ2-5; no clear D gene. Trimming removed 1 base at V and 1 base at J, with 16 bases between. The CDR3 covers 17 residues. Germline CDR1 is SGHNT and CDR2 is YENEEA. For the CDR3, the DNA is TGTGCCAGCAGCTTAGGTGCAGGTCCTCCTATCCAAGAGACCCAGTACTTC. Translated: CASSLGAGPPIQETQYF.

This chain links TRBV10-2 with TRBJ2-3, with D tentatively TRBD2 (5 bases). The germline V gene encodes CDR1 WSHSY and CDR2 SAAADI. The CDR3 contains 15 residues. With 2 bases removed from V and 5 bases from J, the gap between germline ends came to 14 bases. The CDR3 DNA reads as TGCGCCAGCAGTGAGGACTTGCTAGGAGGAGATACGCAGTATTTT. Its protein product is CASSEDLLGGDTQYF.